The 6 T cell receptor beta chains reported below all come from one sample, sequenced in a study of beta chain features in type 1 diabetes (dated by TCRdb to about 2018). What the study reported, not specific to this receptor: A moderate but significant shortening of TCRB CDR3 length was observed in type 1 diabetes patients in all four CD4+ subsets.

No antigen has been identified for these receptors. The method behind the library was the immunoSEQ multiplex PCR assay. The entire isolated RNA was reverse transcribed using the High Capacity cDNA Reverse Transcription Kit, and thus expressed TCRB transcripts were sequenced. The table was pulled from immuneACCESS by TCRdb, which kept in-frame rearrangements only. Such tables lose some clones; where checked, under half of the loss comes from unresolved V genes, and the rest has no known cause. The sample records over 200,000 clones, around 9.9% of which are singletons. The ten largest clones represent around 0.017% of the sample. Sequenced material: naive CD4+ T cells from blood. The cell subset or site label corresponds to: true naive CD4+ T cells. All receptors come from a man aged 25 to 40 with type 1 diabetes.

This clone was picked up a small number of times. The chain carries TRBV5-1 and TRBJ2-3; D perhaps matches TRBD1 (6 bases). Germline V CDR1 and CDR2: SGHRS, YFSETQ. The germline V and J ends were trimmed by 4 bases and 5 bases, with 8 bases remaining between them. The CDR3 extends over 12 amino acids. The CDR3 protein is CASSQGLDTQYF. CDR3 coding DNA: TGCGCCAGCAGCCAGGGGTTAGATACGCAGTATTTT.

This clone was recorded a few times. The chain combines TRBV7-9 with TRBJ2-3; possibly TRBD2 for D (6 bases). Trimming shortened V by 4 bases and J by 6 bases, and 8 bases separated the two germline ends. The CDR3 has 12 amino acids. The germline gives CDR1 SEHNR, CDR2 FQNEAQ (reference sequence). The CDR3 nucleotides are TGTGCCAGCAGCTGGGGAGGCGATACGCAGTATTTT. It is translated as CASSWGGDTQYF. Supplemented by reference TRBV7-9 and TRBJ2-3, the full variable domain reads DTGVSQNPRHKITKRGQNVTFRCDPISEHNRLYWYRQTLGQGPEFLTYFQNEAQLEKSRLLSDRFSAERPKGSFSTLEIQRTEQGDSAMYLCASSWGGDTQYFGPGTRLTVL.

The V and J genes are TRBV7-2 and TRBJ1-6; D is unresolved. CDR3 length equals 13 residues. V was shortened by 3 bases and J by 9 bases, with 9 bases between the two germline ends. Germline V CDR1 and CDR2: SGHTA, FQGNSA. The CDR3 DNA follows: TGTGCCAGCAGCTTCACCCGGTCTTCACCCCTCCACTTT. This codes for CASSFTRSSPLHF.

The chain employs TRBV4-2 and TRBJ2-1; 8 bases are a match to TRBD2. Germline V gene sequence: CDR1 LGHNA, CDR2 YNFKEQ. The CDR3 extends over 17 amino acids. Trimming removed 2 bases from V and 8 bases from J; junction bases left unmatched: 14. CDR3 DNA: TGTGCCAGCAGCCAAAAGAGCGGGGGCCCATCGGAGTATGAGCAGTTCTTC. It encodes CASSQKSGGPSEYEQFF.

As regards this clone: Other DNA sequences in the sample encode the same CDR3. CDR3: CASSLDTYNEQFF. As DNA, the CDR3 is TGCGCCAGCAGCTTGGATACTTACAATGAGCAGTTCTTC. This sequence joins TRBV5-1 and TRBJ2-1; D ambiguous. Per the germline V gene, CDR1 is SGHRS and CDR2 is YFSETQ. This CDR3 has 13 residues. The V end lost 0 bases, the J end lost 4 bases, and 5 bases lay between the germline ends.

This clone appeared a few times. The chain couples TRBV7-9 to TRBJ1-1, with D unclear. The V end was cut by 5 bases, the J end by 4 bases, with 11 bases between. The V gene's germline CDR1 is SEHNR and CDR2 FQNEAQ (reference sequence). The CDR3 consists of 13 residues. CDR3 loop: CASSLGEGTEAFF. The CDR3 DNA follows: TGTGCCAGCAGCCTCGGGGAGGGCACTGAAGCTTTCTTT.